This T cell receptor beta chain comes out of a study of T cells in Graves' hyperthyroidism and ophthalmopathy. Researchers took RNA transcripts and amplified the TCR beta CDR3 regions from them. A first-round RT-PCR of the TCR CDR3 used the HTBI primer set. TCRdb processed the multiplex PCR reads anew with MiXCR; each CDR3 protein has one entry. The data hold more than 500,000 distinct CDR3 sequences, with roughly 17% observed a single time. The CDR3 sequence is 14 residues long. The trim removed 6 bases at V and 8 bases at J, leaving 9 bases unmatched. Germline CDR1 SEHNR, CDR2 FQNEAQ (reference sequence). This clonotype has just a few counts. Its antigen is not known. The study defined stable Graves' hyperthyroidism as no ophthalmopathy progression within 18 months. Orbital computed tomography, thyroid ultrasound, serum thyroxine and TRAb, and clinical symptoms together informed the diagnoses. Study-wide findings and caveats: Most clonotypes expanded in thyroid above 0.001 were likewise present in blood.

The material sequenced was blood. The source of this sequence is a woman aged 30 to 39 with Graves' hyperthyroidism. The chain employs TRBV7-9 and TRBJ1-2; the match to TRBD1 covers 10 bases. Written as DNA, the CDR3 is TGTGCCAGCAGTCCCGGGACAGGGGTGTGGGGCTACACCTTC. The encoded protein is CASSPGTGVWGYTF.